This T cell receptor (beta chain) was sequenced in a study of shared clonotypes between healthy human individuals. The germline V gene encodes CDR1 SGDLS and CDR2 YYNGEE. The V gene end was trimmed by 0 bases and the J gene end by 7 bases; junction bases not matched to a gene: 5. The CDR3 extends over 15 amino acids. Naive CD8 cells were CD45RO-negative, positively selected for CCR7, excluding terminally differentiated effector memory CD45RA+ cells. Per the original data handling: Without quality scores, immunoSEQ junctional reads could not be filtered like full-length reads. Clones were read by immunoSEQ multiplex PCR, and TCRdb kept only the in-frame ones, dropping some. The V and J calls and the clone size are those of that table, but D and trimming were determined from the DNA. The data contain under 700,000 clones, 85% to 95% of them singletons. Study outcomes and limitations: The study drew on few donors, limiting represented genetic and exposure-history diversity. Shared clonotypes across all four donors exceeded non-shared ones in generation probability.

As for this clone: The antigen remains undetermined.

The sample consisted of naive CD8+ T cells sorted from blood. The clonotype comes from a woman aged 25 to 39 in good health. The chain is built from TRBV9 and TRBJ2-3; 10 positions agree with TRBD2. The CDR3 sequence: CASSVESTSGNTQYF. For the CDR3, the DNA is TGTGCCAGCAGCGTAGAGAGTACTAGCGGGAATACGCAGTATTTT.